This T cell receptor (beta chain) stems from a study of shared clonotypes between healthy human individuals. This table comes from immunoSEQ multiplex PCR, and its TCRdb copy is limited to in-frame clones, with some not included. The data contain 2 million to 2.5 million clones, almost 96% of them singletons. The CDR3 runs 18 residues. The V gene's germline CDR1 is WSHSY and CDR2 SAAADI. Trimming stripped 0 bases from V and 3 bases from J, with 18 bases between. The chain combines TRBV10-2 with TRBJ2-1, with D perhaps TRBD2 (6 bases). The sequenced sample consisted of naive CD4+ T cells sorted from blood. Subset defined: CD45RA+ positively selected. The receptor was derived from a man between 18 and 29 years old in good health. The CDR3 here is CASSESRGGPTFYNEQFF. Written as DNA, the CDR3 is TGCGCCAGCAGTGAGTCTCGAGGAGGGCCAACCTTCTACAATGAGCAGTTCTTC.